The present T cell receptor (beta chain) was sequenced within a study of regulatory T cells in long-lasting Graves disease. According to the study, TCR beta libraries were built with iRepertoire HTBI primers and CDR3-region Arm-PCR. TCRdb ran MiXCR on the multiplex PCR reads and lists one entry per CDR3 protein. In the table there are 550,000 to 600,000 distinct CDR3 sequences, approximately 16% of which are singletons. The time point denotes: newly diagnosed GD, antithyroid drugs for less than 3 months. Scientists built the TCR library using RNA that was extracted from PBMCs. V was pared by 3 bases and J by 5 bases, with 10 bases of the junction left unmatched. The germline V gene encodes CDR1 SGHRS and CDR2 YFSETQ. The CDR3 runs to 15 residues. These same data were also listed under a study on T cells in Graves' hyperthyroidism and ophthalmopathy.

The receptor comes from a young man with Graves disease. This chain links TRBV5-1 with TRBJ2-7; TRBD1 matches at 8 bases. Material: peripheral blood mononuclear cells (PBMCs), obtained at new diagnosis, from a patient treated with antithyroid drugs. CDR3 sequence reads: CASSSAQGVGHEQYF. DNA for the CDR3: TGCGCCAGCAGCTCTGCACAGGGGGTAGGACACGAGCAGTACTTC.